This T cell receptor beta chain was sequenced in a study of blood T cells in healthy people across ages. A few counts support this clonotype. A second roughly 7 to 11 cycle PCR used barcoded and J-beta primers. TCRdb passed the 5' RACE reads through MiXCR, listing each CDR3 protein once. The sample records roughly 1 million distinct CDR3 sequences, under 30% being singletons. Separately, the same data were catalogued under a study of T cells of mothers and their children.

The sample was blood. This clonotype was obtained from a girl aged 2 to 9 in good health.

CDR3 in amino acids: CSVKGTISYEQYF. The CDR3, as DNA: TGCAGCGTCAAGGGGACCATCTCCTACGAGCAGTACTTC. The rearrangement links TRBV29-1 to TRBJ2-5; TRBD1 or TRBD2 may be the D gene (5 bases each). The DNA end lines up better with TRBJ2-7; the J call may be wrong. CDR1 and CDR2 (germline): SQVTM, ANQGSEA. The CDR3 contains 13 residues.